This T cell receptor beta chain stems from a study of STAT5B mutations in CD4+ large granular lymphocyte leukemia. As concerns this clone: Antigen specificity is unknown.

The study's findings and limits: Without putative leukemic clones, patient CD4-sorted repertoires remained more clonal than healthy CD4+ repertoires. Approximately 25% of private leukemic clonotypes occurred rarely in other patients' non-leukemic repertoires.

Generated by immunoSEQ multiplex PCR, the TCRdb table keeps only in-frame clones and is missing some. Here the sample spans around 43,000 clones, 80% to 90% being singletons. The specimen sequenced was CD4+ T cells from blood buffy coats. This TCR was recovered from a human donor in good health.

The CDR3 loop reads CASSRLSGTHYGYTF. The CDR3 coding sequence is TGCGCCAGCAGCAGGCTCTCCGGGACACACTATGGCTACACCTTC. This chain connects TRBV4-1 to TRBJ1-2; a possible D gene is TRBD1 (6 bases). CDR1 and CDR2 (germline): MGHRA, YSYEKL. The CDR3 is made up of 15 amino acids. Trimming pared 5 bases from V and 3 bases from J, leaving 16 bases between.